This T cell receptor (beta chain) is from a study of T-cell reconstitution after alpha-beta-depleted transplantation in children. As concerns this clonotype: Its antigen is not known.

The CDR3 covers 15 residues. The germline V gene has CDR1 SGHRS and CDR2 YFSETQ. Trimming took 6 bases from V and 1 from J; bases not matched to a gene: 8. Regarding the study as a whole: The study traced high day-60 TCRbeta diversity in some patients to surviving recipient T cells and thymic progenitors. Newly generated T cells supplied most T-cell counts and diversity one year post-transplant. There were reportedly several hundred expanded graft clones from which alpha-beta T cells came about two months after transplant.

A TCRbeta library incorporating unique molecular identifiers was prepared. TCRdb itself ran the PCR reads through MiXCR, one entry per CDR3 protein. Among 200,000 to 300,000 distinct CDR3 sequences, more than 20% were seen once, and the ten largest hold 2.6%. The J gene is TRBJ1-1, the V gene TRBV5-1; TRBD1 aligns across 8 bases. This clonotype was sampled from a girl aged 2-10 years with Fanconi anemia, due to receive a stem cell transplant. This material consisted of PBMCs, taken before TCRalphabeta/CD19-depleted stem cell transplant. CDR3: CASISGTGSNTEAFF. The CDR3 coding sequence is TGCGCCAGCATCTCCGGGACAGGCTCGAACACTGAAGCTTTCTTT.